Only one count was recorded for the clone carrying this T cell receptor (beta chain). The Seattle patients joined while their infection was active and were tracked longitudinally afterward. The source of the sample is a study of blood T cell repertoires in COVID-19. Study in general: Donors in the United States, Italy and Spain gave samples during acute or convalescent COVID-19. PBMCs, B-cell-depleted T cells, or T cells provided the cDNA or gDNA that made up the material.

Per the study methods: Amplification of reference gene primers was used by the study to estimate nucleated cell counts. Method: immunoSEQ multiplex PCR; TCRdb's copy keeps in-frame clones and lacks some. Clone size and V and J calls were adopted from that table, with D and trimming inferred from the DNA. The sample lists fewer than 150,000 clones; approximately 85% were seen once. This receptor was identified in a woman in her sixties with COVID-19, enrolled during active disease. Input material: peripheral blood.

Here the CDR3 reads CASSIGTAGNTIYF. The CDR3 region has the DNA TGCGCCAGCAGCATAGGGACAGCTGGAAACACCATATATTTT. V usage is TRBV5-1 and J usage is TRBJ1-3; TRBD1 aligns across 7 bases. The CDR3 consists of 14 residues. The ends lost 4 bases at V and 2 bases at J; junction bases unmatched: 3. Germline V gene lookup returns CDR1 SGHRS and CDR2 YFSETQ.